These 26 T cell receptor beta chains were sequenced from one sample in a study of blood T cell repertoires in COVID-19. Assay: immunoSEQ multiplex PCR; the TCRdb copy retains only in-frame clones and omits some. The sample lists approximately 150,000 clones, approximately 86% seen once, with 8.2% in the top ten. The sample consisted of peripheral blood. Receptors were obtained from a woman aged 55-70 years with acute or convalescent COVID-19.

The chain carries TRBV7-2 and TRBJ2-3, with 9 nucleotides matching TRBD2. Germline V lookup: CDR1 SGHTA, CDR2 FQGNSA. V lost 5 bases to trimming and J lost 7 bases; unmatched junction nucleotides: 19. The CDR3 runs to 18 residues. The CDR3 coding sequence is TGTGCCAGCAGCCCCCACCTGGGACTAGCCGGCAAGTGGAATACGCAGTATTTT. Its protein product is CASSPHLGLAGKWNTQYF.

The chain combines TRBV10-3 with TRBJ2-1; possible D gene TRBD1, 6 bases. The V gene's germline CDR1 is ENHRY and CDR2 SYGVKD. The V and J ends lost 2 bases and 7 bases respectively, with 15 bases between them. CDR3 length equals 15 residues. The CDR3 region is CAISEIAGVGNEQFF. The CDR3 DNA follows: TGTGCCATCAGTGAGATCGCAGGGGTTGGGAATGAGCAGTTCTTC.

This sequence joins TRBV29-1 and TRBJ1-1, with D hard to call. The germline CDR1 and CDR2 sequences are SQVTM and ANQGSEA. The CDR3 is made up of 15 amino acids. Trimming took 2 bases from V and 1 from J, leaving 14 bases between them. The CDR3 is CSVERPGGQNTEAFF. The CDR3 coding sequence is TGCAGCGTTGAAAGGCCGGGAGGCCAGAACACTGAAGCTTTCTTT.

The chain recombines TRBV28 with TRBJ2-5, with D hard to call. This CDR3 has 12 residues. Germline-derived CDR1 and CDR2 are MDHEN and SYDVKM. The ends were cut back, 7 bases at V and 1 base at J, with 7 bases in the middle. CDR3 bases: TGTGCCAGCACGAGCTCCCAAGAGACCCAGTACTTC. Its protein is CASTSSQETQYF.

Notes on this clone: Other DNA sequences in this sample translate to the same CDR3. The gene calls are TRBV4-1 and TRBJ2-7; 10 bases align to TRBD1. CDR1 and CDR2 (germline): MGHRA, YSYEKL. The CDR3 is made up of 14 amino acids. V dropped 3 bases and J dropped 3; count of bases not matched to a gene: 2. The CDR3 nucleotides read TGCGCCAGCAGCCACCGGGACAGGGGCTACGAGCAGTACTTC. Amino acid sequence: CASSHRDRGYEQYF.

This chain connects TRBV28 to TRBJ2-7; D may be TRBD2 (5 bases). The CDR3 has 14 residues. The V end lost 8 bases, the J end lost 3 bases, and 17 bases lay between the germline ends. Per the germline V gene, CDR1 is MDHEN and CDR2 is SYDVKM. In DNA, the CDR3 is TGTGCCAGCTTCAGCGAGGAGCGGATCTACGAGCAGTACTTC. Translating gives CASFSEERIYEQYF.

This chain uses TRBV19 with TRBJ1-5; 9 nucleotides align to TRBD1. Per germline, CDR1 LNHDA and CDR2 SQIVND (reference sequence). After removal of 6 bases from V and 2 bases from J, the junction contained 5 bases not matched to a gene. The CDR3 runs to 15 residues. CDR3 protein: CASRNRGLGNQPQHF. The CDR3 nucleotides are TGTGCCAGTAGAAACAGGGGGCTAGGCAATCAGCCCCAGCATTTT. Together with reference TRBV19 and TRBJ1-5, the CDR3 gives the full variable domain: DGGITQSPKYLFRKEGQNVTLSCEQNLNHDAMYWYRQDPGQGLRLIYYSQIVNDFQKGDIAEGYSVSREKKESFPLTVTSAQKNPTAFYLCASRNRGLGNQPQHFGDGTRLSIL.

The chain couples TRBV2 to TRBJ1-1, with D perhaps TRBD1 (6 bases). The V gene lost 4 bases and the J gene lost 7 bases, with 10 bases spanning the gap. This CDR3 has 12 amino acids. In germline, CDR1 is SNHLY, CDR2 FYNNEI. The CDR3 sequence is CASSVWTDEAFF. The DNA for the CDR3 is TGTGCCAGCAGTGTGTGGACAGATGAAGCTTTCTTT.

The table lists this clone with many counts. The chain recombines TRBV5-6 with TRBJ1-6; 9 bases map to TRBD1. This CDR3 spans 18 amino acids. CDR1 is SGHDT and CDR2 is YYEEEE in the germline V gene. With 0 bases clipped from V and 7 bases from J, the junction kept 11 bases outside the gene matches. Here the CDR3 reads CASSLVLKWGQGNSPLHF. In nucleotides, the CDR3 is TGTGCCAGCAGCTTGGTTCTTAAGTGGGGACAGGGCAATTCACCCCTCCACTTT.

The chain recombines TRBV30 with TRBJ1-3, with D maybe TRBD1 (6 bases). CDR1 is GTSNPN, CDR2 SVGIG, per germline (reference sequence). There are 15 residues in the CDR3. Deletions cut 2 bases from V and 3 bases from J, with 14 bases between. The CDR3 DNA reads as TGTGCCTGGAGTAAGGTGGGGGCGGATGGAAACACCATATATTTT. It yields the protein CAWSKVGADGNTIYF.

The chain links TRBV3-1 (or the pseudogene TRBV3-2) to TRBJ2-5, with TRBD1 matching over 7 bases. The trim removed 5 bases at V and 1 base at J, leaving 7 bases unmatched. Germline loops: CDR1 LGHDT, CDR2 YNNKEL (reference sequence). The CDR3 has 15 residues. CDR3 in amino acids: CASSFPGTAQETQYF. CDR3 DNA: TGTGCCAGCAGCTTTCCCGGGACAGCCCAAGAGACCCAGTACTTC.

The chain recombines TRBV2 with TRBJ2-4, with TRBD1 as a possible D gene (5 bases). Germline CDR1 SNHLY, CDR2 FYNNEI. V was trimmed by 6 bases and J by 0 bases, leaving 15 bases between them. This CDR3 spans 16 amino acids. DNA for the CDR3: TGTGCCAGCAGCGCCAGGGTCCGCTCAGCCAAAAACATTCAGTACTTC. It yields the protein CASSARVRSAKNIQYF. The full variable domain, in which reference TRBV2 and TRBJ2-4 provide the parts outside the CDR3, is EPEVTQTPSHQVTQMGQEVILRCVPISNHLYFYWYRQILGQKVEFLVSFYNNEISEKSEIFDDQFSVERPDGSNFTLKIRSTKLEDSAMYFCASSARVRSAKNIQYFGAGTRLSVL.

The CDR3 loop is CASSQTMSSYEQYF. For the CDR3, the DNA is TGCGCCAGCAGCCAAACCATGAGCTCCTACGAGCAGTACTTC. V and J are TRBV4-1 and TRBJ2-7; no firm D call. CDR1 MGHRA and CDR2 YSYEKL come from the germline V gene. CDR3 size: 14 residues. Trimming stripped 2 bases from V and 0 bases from J, with 8 bases between.

The V call is TRBV5-1, the J call TRBJ2-7; 7 positions agree with TRBD1. From germline, CDR1 is SGHRS and CDR2 YFSETQ. V shed 3 bases and J 0 bases; nucleotides not matched to a gene: 9. The CDR3 has 16 residues. CDR3 coding DNA: TGCGCCAGCAGCTATGACGCGACAGGGCTCTCCTACGAGCAGTACTTC. Translated: CASSYDATGLSYEQYF.

This clone was seen a handful of times. The rearrangement uses TRBV19 and TRBJ1-2; 9 bases align to TRBD1. The CDR3 contains 14 residues. Trimming took 7 bases from V and 8 from J; bases not matched to a gene: 11. Germline V gives CDR1 LNHDA, CDR2 SQIVND (reference sequence). The chain's CDR3 is CASKADRGQKGYTF. In DNA, the CDR3 is TGTGCCAGTAAAGCGGACAGGGGACAAAAAGGCTACACCTTC.

CDR3 bases: TGTGCCAGCTCCCCCCTCGGACTTTTCACCTACAATGAGCAGTTCTTC. This sequence encodes CASSPLGLFTYNEQFF. The genes are TRBV18 and TRBJ2-1; tentative D call: TRBD2 (5 bases). The CDR3 is 16 amino acids. V was pared by 6 bases and J by 2 bases, with 17 bases between. Germline loops: CDR1 KGHSH, CDR2 LQKENI. Full variable domain (missing parts from reference TRBV18 and TRBJ2-1): NAGVMQNPRHLVRRRGQEARLRCSPMKGHSHVYWYRQLPEEGLKFMVYLQKENIIDESGMPKERFSAEFPKEGPSILRIQQVVRGDSAAYFCASSPLGLFTYNEQFFGPGTRLTVL.

The chain carries TRBV5-4 and TRBJ1-6; TRBD1 matches 11 bases. This CDR3 is 17 amino acids long. The ends lost 4 bases at V and 9 bases at J; junction bases unmatched: 12. Germline assignment: CDR1 SGHNT and CDR2 YYREEE (reference sequence). For the CDR3, the DNA is TGTGCCAGCAGCACCGGACAGGGGGCTATATCCATTTCACCCCTCCACTTT. It encodes CASSTGQGAISISPLHF.

The chain has TRBV18 and TRBJ2-1; 8 bases line up with TRBD1. CDR1 and CDR2 (germline): KGHSH, LQKENI. The CDR3 length is 14 residues. V was clipped by 3 bases and J by 4 bases; unmatched bases: 2. The CDR3 loop is CASSPRQGYNEQFF. In DNA form, the CDR3 reads TGTGCCAGCTCACCTCGACAGGGGTACAATGAGCAGTTCTTC.

The J gene is TRBJ2-1, the V gene TRBV2, with D possibly matching TRBD2 (6 bases). CDR1 SNHLY and CDR2 FYNNEI come from the germline V gene. The V end was cut by 5 bases, the J end by 7 bases, with 15 bases between. This CDR3 has 14 amino acids. Here the CDR3 DNA reads TGTGCCAGCAGTTTCCAGACTAGGTCAAATGAGCAGTTCTTC. Translation gives CASSFQTRSNEQFF.

The J gene is TRBJ1-2, the V gene TRBV14; 7 bases agree with TRBD1. Germline CDR1 reads SGHDN; CDR2 reads FVKESK. V shed 0 bases and J 4 bases; nucleotides not matched to a gene: 17. The CDR3 is made up of 19 amino acids. CDR3 nucleotide sequence: TGTGCCAGCAGCCAAGATCTGATAGGAGGGGGCCTTCGGGGCTATGGCTACACCTTC. Translation: CASSQDLIGGGLRGYGYTF.

The chain recombines TRBV13 with TRBJ2-3; 7 nucleotides align to TRBD2. The germline V gene has CDR1 PRHDT and CDR2 FYEKMQ (reference sequence). Losses at the gene ends were 0 bases for V and 2 bases for J; bases not matched to a gene: 5. The CDR3 is 16 amino acids. CDR3 nucleotides: TGTGCCAGCAGCTTAGGGCTAGCGGAAAACACAGATACGCAGTATTTT. Its protein product is CASSLGLAENTDTQYF.

The genes are TRBV5-1 and TRBJ1-1, with a possible D match to TRBD1 (5 bases). V dropped 0 bases and J dropped 10 bases, with 16 bases sitting between them. Germline CDR1 SGHRS, CDR2 YFSETQ. This CDR3 spans 14 amino acids. The CDR3 is CASSLARDTNVAFF. As DNA, the CDR3 is TGCGCCAGCAGCTTGGCCAGGGATACGAACGTAGCTTTCTTT.

There are a few counts of this clone. V is TRBV7-9 and J is TRBJ2-7, with 9 bases lining up with TRBD1. The CDR3 has 14 amino acids. The V and J ends lost 2 bases and 2 bases, in that order; junction bases with no gene match: 1. The germline V gene encodes CDR1 SEHNR and CDR2 FQNEAQ (reference sequence). The DNA for the CDR3 is TGTGCCAGCAGCTTACGGGACAGGGCCTACGAGCAGTACTTC. This gives the protein CASSLRDRAYEQYF.

The rearrangement uses TRBV28 and TRBJ2-7; 15 bases fit TRBD2. This CDR3 is 18 amino acids long. Germline-derived CDR1 and CDR2 are MDHEN and SYDVKM. The J segment lost 0 bases and the V segment lost 4 bases, leaving 7 bases of the junction unmatched. In DNA form, the CDR3 reads TGTGCCAGCAGTTCCCCCGGGACTAGCGGGGGGCTCTCCTACGAGCAGTACTTC. Translating it yields CASSSPGTSGGLSYEQYF.

The gene calls are TRBV7-9 and TRBJ1-1, with D possibly matching TRBD1 (5 bases). CDR3 length: 12 amino acids. The V gene's germline CDR1 is SEHNR and CDR2 FQNEAQ (reference sequence). The V end lost 5 bases, the J end lost 6 bases, and 10 bases lay between the germline ends. CDR3 bases: TGTGCCAGCAGCATTCAGGGTGCTGAAGCTTTCTTT. Protein product: CASSIQGAEAFF. The full variable domain, rest sourced from reference TRBV7-9 and TRBJ1-1, is DTGVSQNPRHKITKRGQNVTFRCDPISEHNRLYWYRQTLGQGPEFLTYFQNEAQLEKSRLLSDRFSAERPKGSFSTLEIQRTEQGDSAMYLCASSIQGAEAFFGQGTRLTVV.

The J gene is TRBJ2-1, the V gene TRBV19, with D possibly TRBD2 on 6 matching bases. The CDR3 consists of 12 residues. Germline V CDR1 and CDR2: LNHDA, SQIVND (reference sequence). The V and J ends lost 9 bases and 8 bases respectively, with 14 bases between them. The DNA of the CDR3 is TGTGCCAGCGCCAGGCCGGGGGATGAGCAGTTCTTC. Amino acids: CASARPGDEQFF. Full variable domain (remainder filled in from reference TRBV19 and TRBJ2-1): DGGITQSPKYLFRKEGQNVTLSCEQNLNHDAMYWYRQDPGQGLRLIYYSQIVNDFQKGDIAEGYSVSREKKESFPLTVTSAQKNPTAFYLCASARPGDEQFFGPGTRLTVL.